The clone carrying this T cell receptor (beta chain) was observed a handful of times. Its antigen is unknown. This entry is derived from a study of T cell responses to AZD1222 COVID-19 vaccine. General study findings and limits: At study baseline, merely roughly 6 AZD1222 recipients were seropositive. A reported finding is that nearly half of spike-specific TCRs target unmutated variant regions. Repertoires were obtained solely post-peak T cell response.

Generated by immunoSEQ multiplex PCR, the TCRdb table keeps only in-frame clones and is missing some. The sample carries 100,000 or so clones, roughly nine tenths recorded once. The source was peripheral blood, collected on day 0 of AZD1222 vaccination. The clonotype was recovered from an adult in good health.

The CDR3 coding sequence is TGTGCCAGCAGCTTAGAACCATCTTCCTATGGCTACACCTTC. Amino acids: CASSLEPSSYGYTF. The rearrangement uses TRBV7-2 and TRBJ1-2; D remains unclear. From germline, CDR1 is SGHTA and CDR2 FQGNSA. Trimming shortened V by 1 base and J by 4 bases, and 10 bases separated the two germline ends. This CDR3 is built from 14 residues.